This T cell receptor beta chain originates from a study of control samples from healthy donors and cancer patients. Method: immunoSEQ multiplex PCR; TCRdb's copy keeps in-frame clones and lacks some. This sample yields more than 85,000 clones, of which around 90% are seen a single time; 2% to 2.5% belongs to the top ten. The V end lost 6 bases, the J end lost 0 bases, and 7 bases lay between the germline ends. Per germline, CDR1 MNHNY and CDR2 SVGAGI (reference sequence). The CDR3 totals 13 residues. The V gene is TRBV6-6, the J gene TRBJ2-3; unclear D gene. This TCR came from a young woman in good health. The sample consisted of blood. The CDR3 here is CASRSPSTDTQYF. The DNA of the CDR3 is TGTGCCAGCAGATCCCCTAGCACAGATACGCAGTATTTT.